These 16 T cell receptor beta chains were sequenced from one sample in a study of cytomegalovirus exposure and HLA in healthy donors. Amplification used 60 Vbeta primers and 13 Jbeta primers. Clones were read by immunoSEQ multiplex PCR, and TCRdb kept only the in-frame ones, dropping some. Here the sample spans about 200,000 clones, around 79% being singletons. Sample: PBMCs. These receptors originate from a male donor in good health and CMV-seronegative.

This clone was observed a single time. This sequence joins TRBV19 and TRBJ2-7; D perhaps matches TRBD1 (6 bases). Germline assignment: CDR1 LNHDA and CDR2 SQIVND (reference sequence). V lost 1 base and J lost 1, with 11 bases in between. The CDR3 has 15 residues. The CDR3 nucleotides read TGTGCCAGTAGTATAGGCGCAGGGGCTTCCTACGAGCAGTACTTC. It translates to CASSIGAGASYEQYF.

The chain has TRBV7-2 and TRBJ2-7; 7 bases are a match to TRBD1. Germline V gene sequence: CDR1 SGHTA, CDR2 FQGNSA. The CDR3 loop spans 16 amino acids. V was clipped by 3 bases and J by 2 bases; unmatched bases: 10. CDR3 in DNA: TGTGCCAGCAGCTTCCCTCGTGGGCAGGGGGCCTACGAGCAGTACTTC. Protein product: CASSFPRGQGAYEQYF.

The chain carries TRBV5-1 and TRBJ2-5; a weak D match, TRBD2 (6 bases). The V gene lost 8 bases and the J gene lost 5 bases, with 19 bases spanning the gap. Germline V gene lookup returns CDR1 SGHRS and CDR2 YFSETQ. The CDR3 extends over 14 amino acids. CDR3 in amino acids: CASTAFGGGETQYF. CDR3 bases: TGCGCCAGTACAGCTTTCGGGGGTGGGGAGACCCAGTACTTC. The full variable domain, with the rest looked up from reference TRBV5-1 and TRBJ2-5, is KAGVTQTPRYLIKTRGQQVTLSCSPISGHRSVSWYQQTPGQGLQFLFEYFSETQRNKGNFPGRFSGRQFSNSRSEMNVSTLELGDSALYLCASTAFGGGETQYFGPGTRLLVL.

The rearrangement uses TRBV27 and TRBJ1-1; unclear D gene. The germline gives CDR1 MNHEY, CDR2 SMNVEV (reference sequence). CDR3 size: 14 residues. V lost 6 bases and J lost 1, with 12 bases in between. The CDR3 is CASRFDNRNTEAFF. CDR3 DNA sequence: TGTGCCAGCAGATTCGACAATAGGAACACTGAAGCTTTCTTT.

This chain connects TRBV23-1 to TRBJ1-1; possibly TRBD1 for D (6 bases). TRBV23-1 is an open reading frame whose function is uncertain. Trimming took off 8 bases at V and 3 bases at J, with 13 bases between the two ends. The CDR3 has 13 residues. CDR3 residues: CASPPGGHTEAFF. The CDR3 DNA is TGCGCCAGCCCACCGGGGGGCCACACTGAAGCTTTCTTT.

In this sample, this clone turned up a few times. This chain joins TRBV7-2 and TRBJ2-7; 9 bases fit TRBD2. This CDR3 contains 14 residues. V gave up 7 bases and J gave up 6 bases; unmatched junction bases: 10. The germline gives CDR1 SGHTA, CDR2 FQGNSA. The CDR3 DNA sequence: TGTGCCAGCAATTCCGGGACTAGCTCTCTCGAGCAGTACTTC. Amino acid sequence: CASNSGTSSLEQYF.

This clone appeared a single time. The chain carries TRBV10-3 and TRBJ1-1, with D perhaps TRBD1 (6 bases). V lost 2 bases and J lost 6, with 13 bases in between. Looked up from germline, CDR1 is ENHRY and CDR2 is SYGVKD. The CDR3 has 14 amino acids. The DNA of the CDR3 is TGTGCCATCAGTGAGGCGTTCAAGGGGGCTGAAGCTTTCTTT. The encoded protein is CAISEAFKGAEAFF.

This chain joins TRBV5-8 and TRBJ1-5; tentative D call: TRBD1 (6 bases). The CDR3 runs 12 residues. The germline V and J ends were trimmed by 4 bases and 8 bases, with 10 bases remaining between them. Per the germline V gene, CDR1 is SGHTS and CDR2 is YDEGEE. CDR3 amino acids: CASSRGGEPQHF. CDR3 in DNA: TGTGCCAGCAGCAGGGGGGGGGAGCCCCAGCATTTT.

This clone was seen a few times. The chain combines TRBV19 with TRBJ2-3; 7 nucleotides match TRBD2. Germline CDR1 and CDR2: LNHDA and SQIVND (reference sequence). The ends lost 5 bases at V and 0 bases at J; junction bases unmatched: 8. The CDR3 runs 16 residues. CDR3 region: CASSALERGSTDTQYF. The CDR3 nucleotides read TGTGCCAGTAGTGCCCTGGAGCGGGGTAGCACAGATACGCAGTATTTT.

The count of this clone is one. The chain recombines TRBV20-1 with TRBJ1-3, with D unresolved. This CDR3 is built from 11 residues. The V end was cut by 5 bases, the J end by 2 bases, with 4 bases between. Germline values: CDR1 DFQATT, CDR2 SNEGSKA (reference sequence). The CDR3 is CSAPTGNTIYF. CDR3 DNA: TGCAGTGCTCCTACTGGAAACACCATATATTTT.

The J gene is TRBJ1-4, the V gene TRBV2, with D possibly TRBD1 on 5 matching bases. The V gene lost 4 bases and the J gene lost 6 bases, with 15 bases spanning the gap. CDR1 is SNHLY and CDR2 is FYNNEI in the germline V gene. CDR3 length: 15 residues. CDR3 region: CASSVTGTRDEKLFF. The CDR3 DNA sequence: TGTGCCAGCAGTGTCACAGGAACCCGAGATGAAAAACTGTTTTTT.

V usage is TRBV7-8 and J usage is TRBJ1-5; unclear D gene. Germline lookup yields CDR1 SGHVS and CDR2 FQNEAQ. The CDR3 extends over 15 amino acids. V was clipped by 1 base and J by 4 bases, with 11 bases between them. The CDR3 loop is CASSLVQAGNQPQHF. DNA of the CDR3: TGTGCCAGCAGCTTAGTTCAGGCGGGGAATCAGCCCCAGCATTTT.

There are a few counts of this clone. CDR3 region: CASNRDKGEKLFF. CDR3 bases: TGTGCCAGCAACCGGGACAAGGGTGAAAAACTGTTTTTT. The chain carries TRBV28 and TRBJ1-4; TRBD1 might be the D (6 bases). The CDR3 has 13 amino acids. Trimming cost V 7 bases and J 7 bases, with 13 bases left between them. Germline CDR1 is MDHEN and CDR2 is SYDVKM.

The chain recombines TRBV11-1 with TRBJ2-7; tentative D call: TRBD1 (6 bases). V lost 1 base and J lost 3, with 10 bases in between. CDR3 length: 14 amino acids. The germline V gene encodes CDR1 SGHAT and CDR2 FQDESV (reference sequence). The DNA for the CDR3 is TGTGCCAGCAGCTTAGTTGGGGACATCTACGAGCAGTACTTC. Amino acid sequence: CASSLVGDIYEQYF.

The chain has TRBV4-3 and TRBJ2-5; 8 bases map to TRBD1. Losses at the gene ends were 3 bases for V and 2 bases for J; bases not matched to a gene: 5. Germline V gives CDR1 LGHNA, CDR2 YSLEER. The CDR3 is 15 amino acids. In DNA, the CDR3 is TGCGCCAGCAGCCATACCGGGACAGGTCAAGAGACCCAGTACTTC. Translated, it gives CASSHTGTGQETQYF.

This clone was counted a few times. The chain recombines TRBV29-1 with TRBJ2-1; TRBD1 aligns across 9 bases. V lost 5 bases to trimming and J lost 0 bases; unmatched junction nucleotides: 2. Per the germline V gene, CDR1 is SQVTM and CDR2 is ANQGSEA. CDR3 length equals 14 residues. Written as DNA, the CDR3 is TGCAGCGTTCCGGGACAGGGCTCCTACAATGAGCAGTTCTTC. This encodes CSVPGQGSYNEQFF.